This T cell receptor beta chain emerged from a study of glioma-infiltrating T cells. Using RNA template, CDR3s of TCR alpha and beta were amplified with iRepertoire arm-PCR. Tissue mRNA or PBMC total RNA, about 85-400 ng, went into one-step reverse transcription and amplification. TCRdb passed the multiplex PCR reads through MiXCR, listing each CDR3 protein once. The data hold around 190,000 distinct CDR3 sequences, with roughly a third observed a single time. This clonotype was seen a few times. Antigen unknown. Findings and caveats of the study: CDR3 overlap between tissue and blood was very small. Above-expected tissue-blood divergence occurred in all gliomas, most in low-grade ones.

This TCR derives from a human donor with low-grade glioma or glioblastoma, undergoing nonglioma brain surgery, or in good health (not recorded which). Sequencing was carried out using glioma tissue, nonneoplastic brain tissue, or PBMCs (not recorded which).

The CDR3 loop is CASSLRQGYWRNTEAFF. The CDR3 DNA reads as TGTGCCAGCAGCCTAAGACAGGGCTATTGGAGGAACACTGAAGCTTTCTTT. This chain links TRBV5-4 with TRBJ1-1; TRBD1 matches at 7 bases. After removal of 4 bases from V and 1 base from J, the junction contained 13 bases not matched to a gene. In germline, CDR1 is SGHNT, CDR2 YYREEE (reference sequence). CDR3 length: 17 amino acids.